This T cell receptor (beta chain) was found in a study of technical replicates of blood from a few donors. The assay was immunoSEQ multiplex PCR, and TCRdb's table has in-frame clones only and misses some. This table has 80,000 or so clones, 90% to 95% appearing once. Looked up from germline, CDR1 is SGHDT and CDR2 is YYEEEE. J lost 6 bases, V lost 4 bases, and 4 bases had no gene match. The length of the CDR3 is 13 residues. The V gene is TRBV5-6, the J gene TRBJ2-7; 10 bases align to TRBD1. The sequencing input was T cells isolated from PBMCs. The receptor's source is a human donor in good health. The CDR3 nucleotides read TGTGCCAGCAGCGTCGGGACAGGGGTCGAGCAGTACTTC. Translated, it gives CASSVGTGVEQYF. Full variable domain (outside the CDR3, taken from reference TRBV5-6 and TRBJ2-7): DAGVTQSPTHLIKTRGQQVTLRCSPKSGHDTVSWYQQALGQGPQFIFQYYEEEERQRGNFPDRFSGHQFPNYSSELNVNALLLGDSALYLCASSVGTGVEQYFGPGTRLTVT.